These 8 T cell receptor beta chains came from one sample sequenced in a study of blood T cells in healthy people across ages. The use of a sample-barcoded 5' primer and a J-beta primer mix characterized a second PCR of roughly 7 to 12 cycles. TCRdb processed the 5' RACE reads anew with MiXCR; each CDR3 protein has one entry. The table has approximately 1,000,000 distinct CDR3 sequences, roughly 45% seen once; the top ten hold approximately 19%. Material for sequencing was blood. These TCRs come from a woman aged 60-75 years in good health.

This clonotype was seen a few times. This chain links TRBV27 with TRBJ1-6; unclear D gene. Trimming took 7 bases from V and 8 from J, leaving 15 bases between them. CDR3 length equals 14 residues. Germline V lookup: CDR1 MNHEY, CDR2 SMNVEV (reference sequence). CDR3 sequence (DNA): TGTGCCAGCACCACGCTTGTCGGGCATTCACCCCTCCACTTT. This gives the protein CASTTLVGHSPLHF.

The V and J genes are TRBV5-1 and TRBJ2-6; tentatively, D is TRBD1 (5 bases). Trimming pared 5 bases from V and 4 bases from J, leaving 13 bases between. From germline, CDR1 is SGHRS and CDR2 YFSETQ. The CDR3 is 15 amino acids. The CDR3 nucleotides are TGCGCCAGCAGTTTCAGGGATCTAGGGGCCAACGTCCTGACTTTC. Its translation: CASSFRDLGANVLTF.

V and J are TRBV6-5 and TRBJ1-2; D unresolved. The V end was cut by 4 bases, the J end by 8 bases, with 11 bases between. Germline V gene sequence: CDR1 MNHEY, CDR2 SVGAGI. The length of the CDR3 is 12 residues. CDR3 in DNA: TGTGCCAGCAGTTCCCTGCGAGGCGGCTACACCTTC. This encodes CASSSLRGGYTF.

The table lists this clonotype with a few counts. The V and J genes are TRBV20-1 and TRBJ2-5; 11 bases line up with TRBD2. The ends lost 0 bases at V and 1 base at J; junction bases unmatched: 7. CDR1 and CDR2 from the germline V gene are DFQATT and SNEGSKA (reference sequence). This CDR3 is built from 17 residues. CDR3 nucleotide sequence: TGCAGTGCTAGAGATCTACCCGGGACTAGCGGCCAAGAGACCCAGTACTTC. As protein: CSARDLPGTSGQETQYF.

This clonotype occurred a few times. V is TRBV5-1 and J is TRBJ2-7; 8 bases fit TRBD1. The CDR3 covers 15 residues. Germline V lookup: CDR1 SGHRS, CDR2 YFSETQ. With 3 bases clipped from V and 3 bases from J, the junction kept 8 bases outside the gene matches. In DNA form, the CDR3 reads TGCGCCAGCAGCTGGGGGACAGGTAGTCACTACGAGCAGTACTTC. Amino acid sequence: CASSWGTGSHYEQYF. The full variable domain, completed using reference TRBV5-1 and TRBJ2-7, is KAGVTQTPRYLIKTRGQQVTLSCSPISGHRSVSWYQQTPGQGLQFLFEYFSETQRNKGNFPGRFSGRQFSNSRSEMNVSTLELGDSALYLCASSWGTGSHYEQYFGPGTRLTVT.

This rearrangement joins TRBV28 to TRBJ2-6, with TRBD1 matching over 8 bases. CDR1 and CDR2 from the germline V gene are MDHEN and SYDVKM. With V trimmed by 2 bases and J by 2 bases, 5 bases remained unmatched. CDR3 size: 17 residues. In DNA, the CDR3 is TGTGCCAGCAGTTTAAGGGGGGACAGGACTGGGGCCAACGTCCTGACTTTC. It codes for CASSLRGDRTGANVLTF.

This clonotype was seen a single time. The chain combines TRBV7-9 with TRBJ2-5, with D hard to call. V dropped 2 bases and J dropped 2 bases, with 12 bases sitting between them. Germline CDR1 and CDR2: SEHNR and FQNEAQ (reference sequence). The CDR3 contains 15 residues. This chain's CDR3 is CASSLIVPSQETQYF. In nucleotides, the CDR3 is TGTGCCAGCAGCTTAATAGTGCCCTCTCAAGAGACCCAGTACTTC.

As concerns this clonotype: Given a much more abundant clone one base away, this may be a read error. The gene calls are TRBV6-5 and TRBJ2-5; 8 bases are shared with TRBD1. The J call may not be correct, given that the DNA end is closer to TRBJ2-1. Germline V lookup: CDR1 MNHEY, CDR2 SVGAGI. CDR3 size: 15 residues. The CDR3 nucleotides are TGTGCCAGCAGTTACGCGACAGGGGAAGGGGAGACCCAGTTCTTC. Residues: CASSYATGEGETQFF.